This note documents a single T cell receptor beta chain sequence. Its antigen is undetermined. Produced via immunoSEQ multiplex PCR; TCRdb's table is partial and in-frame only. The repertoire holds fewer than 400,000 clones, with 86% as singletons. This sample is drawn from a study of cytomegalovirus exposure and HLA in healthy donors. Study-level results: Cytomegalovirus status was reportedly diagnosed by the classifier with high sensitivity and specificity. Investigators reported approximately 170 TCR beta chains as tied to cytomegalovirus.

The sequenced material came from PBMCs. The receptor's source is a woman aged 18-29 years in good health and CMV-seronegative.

This CDR3 reads CASSYSPEYNEQFF. CDR3 DNA sequence: TGTGCCAGCAGTTACTCTCCGGAGTACAATGAGCAGTTCTTC. The V gene is TRBV6-5, the J gene TRBJ2-1; D ambiguous. This CDR3 region has 14 residues. CDR1 MNHEY and CDR2 SVGAGI come from the germline V gene. Between the trimmed V and J ends, which lost 0 bases and 4 bases, there was a span of 7 bases.